This T cell receptor (beta chain) originates from a study of blood T cell repertoires in COVID-19. Study-level information: Donors in the United States, Italy and Spain gave samples during acute or convalescent COVID-19. T cells, B-cell-depleted T cells, or PBMCs supplied cDNA or gDNA.

Original processing methods: Cell counts per sample came from amplifying reference gene primers. Clones were read by immunoSEQ multiplex PCR, and TCRdb kept only the in-frame ones, dropping some. V and J calls and clone size are given by that table; D and trimming were obtained from the DNA. Among a few hundred thousand clones listed, roughly 90% were seen once. The CDR3 length is 14 residues. The germline gives CDR1 SGHDT, CDR2 YYEEEE. V gave up 3 bases and J gave up 8 bases, with 17 bases separating them. The chain links TRBV5-6 to TRBJ1-2; D is unresolved. The sequence derives from a man aged 35 to 55 with acute or convalescent COVID-19. Sequencing was carried out using peripheral blood. The CDR3 DNA is TGTGCCAGCAGCTCGATTGATGAGGGCGGGGGCTACACCTTC. It yields the protein CASSSIDEGGGYTF.